The clone carrying this T cell receptor beta chain was picked up one time. These data originate in a study of blood T cell repertoires in COVID-19. Background on the study: Both acute and convalescent COVID-19 samples were obtained from the United States, Italy and Spain. In each case, the material was cDNA or gDNA derived from T cells, B-cell-depleted T cells, or PBMCs.

Original methodology: Nucleated cell counts were estimated from reference gene primer amplification. TCRdb keeps only in-frame clones here, not all; method: immunoSEQ multiplex PCR. The V and J calls and the clone size are those of that table, but D and trimming were determined from the DNA. Of 200,000 or so clones listed, around 87% were seen once; the top ten hold approximately 7.2%. The clonotype originates from a man aged 30 to 39 in a cohort exposed to, infected with or recovered from COVID-19 (not recorded which). The sample was PBMCs or T cells enriched from blood (not recorded which).

This chain's CDR3 is CASSVGQVSAGELFF. CDR3 nucleotides: TGTGCCAGCAGCGTAGGACAGGTATCAGCCGGGGAGCTGTTTTTT. The gene calls are TRBV9 and TRBJ2-2; D perhaps matches TRBD1 (6 bases). CDR3 length equals 15 residues. Per germline, CDR1 SGDLS and CDR2 YYNGEE. The V end lost 0 bases, the J end lost 6 bases, and 12 bases lay between the germline ends.